This T cell receptor (beta chain) emerged from a study of blood T cell repertoires in COVID-19 (TCRdb year 2020). For the wider study: The collaborator samples originated in the United States, Italy and Spain and spanned the acute and convalescent phases of COVID-19. Sample metadata almost always included a de-identified subject ID, COVID-19 status, age in years and sex. The repertoires were made available in a free public database intended to serve as a resource for research on the immune response to SARS-CoV-2. The samples were drawn from the first 160 participants of the ongoing ImmuneRACE study and from 1,254 subjects provided by 6 global collaborators. The material from the prospective study consisted of cDNA or gDNA derived from T cells, B-cell-depleted T cells, or PBMCs. Subjects who had been exposed to COVID-19, were actively infected with it, or had recovered from it provided the deeply sampled blood TCRbeta repertoires that made up the dataset. Where available, HLA class I and class II types were obtained from metadata supplied by the sample provider rather than from assay-based typing.

Ends trimmed: V by 4 bases, J by 6 bases; bases unmatched to a gene: 5. CDR1 MGHRA and CDR2 YSYEKL are derived from the germline V gene. The CDR3 starts with the cysteine, ends with the phenylalanine, and has 15 residues. The retained sequence is limited to the CDR3, 45 bases, with the frame set at the first base. Overall study results and their limits: The quantity of clinical and demographic metadata differed by source and by participant and was supplied without curation.

As regards this clone: Its antigen is unknown. No base qualities exist here, and no much larger clone lies one base off it.

One collaborating source in Seattle enrolled patients during active infection and followed them longitudinally through the course of disease. Each collaborating institution followed its own protocols to collect whole blood in K2EDTA tubes. For TCRbeta analysis, collaborators shipped samples in one of three forms: frozen whole blood, isolated PBMCs, or DNA extracted from either of those sample types. The immunoSEQ Assay, a bias-controlled multiplex PCR, was used to amplify TCRbeta CDR3 regions from genomic DNA. The authors' pipeline ran thus. Within the assay, amplification of reference gene primers was used to estimate how many nucleated cells each sample contained. To quantify the absolute abundance of each unique TCRbeta CDR3 rearrangement, sequence reads were collapsed and filtered. For each sample, productive Simpson clonality was calculated as the square root of Simpson's diversity index across productive rearrangements. Imported from immuneACCESS, the table was reduced by TCRdb to in-frame sequences with V and J called. These copies leave out some clones; in studies compared against another copy, an unresolved V gene accounts for under half, and the cause of the remainder is not known. That table gives V, J and clone size, and the DNA gave D and trimming. This sample gives about 270,000 clones in total; about nine tenths of them show up just once. The ten largest clones add up to roughly 12% of the sample.

Specimen: peripheral blood. Recombination linked TRBV4-1 to TRBJ1-5; 11 central nucleotides agree with TRBD1. The TCR was taken from a woman aged 25 to 45 with COVID-19, enrolled during active disease. The encoded CDR3 is CASSPTGQGAQPQHF. In nucleotides, the sequence is TGCGCCAGCAGCCCTACCGGACAGGGGGCTCAGCCCCAGCATTTT.